This TCR beta chain was obtained from a study of shared clonotypes between healthy human individuals. Whole-study findings and limits: Sorted-subset sequencing, rarefaction showed, was incomplete despite large depth.

Generated by immunoSEQ multiplex PCR, the TCRdb table keeps only in-frame clones and is missing some. This sample has some 980,000 clones; 76% occur once, and the top ten carry about 1.5%. Donors comprised healthy HIV-negative adults lacking recent acute infections or vaccinations. Caucasian adults residing in Nashville, Tennessee made up all the donors. The CDR3 contains 14 residues. V lost 3 bases and J 0 bases, leaving 7 bases between the germline ends. Germline V gene data show CDR1 as MGHDK and CDR2 as SYGVNS. Note on this clone: Its antigen remains unidentified.

Sequences were obtained from memory CD4+ T cells sorted from blood. Documented subset: CD45RA-negative fraction. The sequence derives from a man between 18 and 29 years old in good health. The chain links TRBV25-1 to TRBJ2-3; no definite D call. The CDR3 reads CASSDSSSTDTQYF. The DNA for the CDR3 is TGTGCCAGCAGTGACTCGTCGAGCACAGATACGCAGTATTTT.